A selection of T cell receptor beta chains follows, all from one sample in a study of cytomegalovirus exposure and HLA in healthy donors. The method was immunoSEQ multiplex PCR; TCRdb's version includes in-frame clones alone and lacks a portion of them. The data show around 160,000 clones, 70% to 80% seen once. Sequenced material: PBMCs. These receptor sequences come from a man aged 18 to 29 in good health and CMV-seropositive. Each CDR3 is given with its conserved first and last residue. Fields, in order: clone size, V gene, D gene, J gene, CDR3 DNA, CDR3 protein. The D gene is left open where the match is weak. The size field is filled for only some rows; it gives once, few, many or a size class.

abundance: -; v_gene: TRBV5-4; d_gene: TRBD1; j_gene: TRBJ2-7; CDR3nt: TGTGCCAGCAGCTCGACAGGGCTCTACGAGCAGTACTTC; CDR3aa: CASSSTGLYEQYF
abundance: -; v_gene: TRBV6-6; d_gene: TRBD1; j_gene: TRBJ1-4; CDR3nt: TGTGCCAGCAGTTCCCCGGGACAGAGGGATGAAAAACTGTTTTTT; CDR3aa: CASSSPGQRDEKLFF
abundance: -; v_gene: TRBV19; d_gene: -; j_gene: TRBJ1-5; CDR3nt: TGTGCCAGTAGTATTGAAGCTAGCAATCAGCCCCAGCATTTT; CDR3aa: CASSIEASNQPQHF
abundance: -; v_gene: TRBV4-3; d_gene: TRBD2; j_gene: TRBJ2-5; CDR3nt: TGCGCCAGCAGCCACTCAGAATTTACTAGCGGTGCATGGACCCAGTACTTC; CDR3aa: CASSHSEFTSGAWTQYF
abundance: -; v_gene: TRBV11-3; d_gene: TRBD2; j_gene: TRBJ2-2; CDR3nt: TGTGCCAGCAGCTTACTCGCGGGAGTGACCGGGGAGCTGTTTTTT; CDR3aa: CASSLLAGVTGELFF
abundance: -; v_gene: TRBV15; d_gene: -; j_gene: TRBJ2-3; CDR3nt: TGTGCCACCTCAGGGCGACGGACATCCACTGATACGCAGTATTTT; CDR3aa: CATSGRRTSTDTQYF
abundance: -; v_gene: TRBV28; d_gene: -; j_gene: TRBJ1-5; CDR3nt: TGTGCCAGCAGTTTTTCGGGGACTTATCAGCCCCAGCATTTT; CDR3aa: CASSFSGTYQPQHF
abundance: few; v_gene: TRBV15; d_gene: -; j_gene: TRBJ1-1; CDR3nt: TGTGCCACCAGCAGAGATGGGAGTCGGACTGAAGCTTTCTTT; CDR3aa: CATSRDGSRTEAFF
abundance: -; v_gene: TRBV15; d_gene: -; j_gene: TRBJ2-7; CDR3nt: TGTGCCACCAGCAGAGATCTTTTGAGGGGGAACTCTTACGAGCAGTACTTC; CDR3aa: CATSRDLLRGNSYEQYF
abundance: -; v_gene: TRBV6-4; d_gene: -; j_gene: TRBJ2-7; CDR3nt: TGTGCCAGCAGTGAGGGGACTGAATACGAGCAGTACTTC; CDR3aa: CASSEGTEYEQYF
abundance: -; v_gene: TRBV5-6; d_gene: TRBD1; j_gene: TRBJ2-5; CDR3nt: TGTGCCAGCAGCTCCATCGGGACAGCGCTCGGGACCCAGTACTTC; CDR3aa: CASSSIGTALGTQYF
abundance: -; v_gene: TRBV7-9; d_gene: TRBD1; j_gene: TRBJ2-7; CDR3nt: TGTGCCAGCAGCTTGACGGACAGGACCTCCTACGAGCAGTACTTC; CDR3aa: CASSLTDRTSYEQYF
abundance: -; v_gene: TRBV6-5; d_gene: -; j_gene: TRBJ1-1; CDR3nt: TGTGCCAGCAGACAGTCAAACACTGAAGCTTTCTTT; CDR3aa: CASRQSNTEAFF
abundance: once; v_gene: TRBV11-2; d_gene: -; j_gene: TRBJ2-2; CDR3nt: TGTGCCAGCAGAAACCTGGGGGGGAACACCGGGGAGCTGTTTTTT; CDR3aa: CASRNLGGNTGELFF
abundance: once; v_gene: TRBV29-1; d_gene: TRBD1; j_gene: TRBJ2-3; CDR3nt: TGCAGCGTTTACCAGGGGGCTGTCGCAGATACGCAGTATTTT; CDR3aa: CSVYQGAVADTQYF
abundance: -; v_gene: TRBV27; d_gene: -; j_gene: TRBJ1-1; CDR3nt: TGTGCCAGCAGGGACAGAGGGAACACTGAAGCTTTCTTT; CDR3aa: CASRDRGNTEAFF
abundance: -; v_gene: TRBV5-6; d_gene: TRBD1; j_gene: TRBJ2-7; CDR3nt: TGTGCCAGCAGCCCCGGGACAGGGCAAGAGCAGTACTTC; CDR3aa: CASSPGTGQEQYF
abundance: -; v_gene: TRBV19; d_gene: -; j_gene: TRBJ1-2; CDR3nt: TGTGCCACTAAGTATGAGGGAGTCGGCGGGGCTTGGGAAGGCTACACCTTC; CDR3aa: CATKYEGVGGAWEGYTF
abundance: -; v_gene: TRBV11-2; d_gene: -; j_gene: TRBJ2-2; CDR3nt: TGTGCCAGCAGCCCCATTAACTGGAACACCGGGGAGCTGTTTTTT; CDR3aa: CASSPINWNTGELFF
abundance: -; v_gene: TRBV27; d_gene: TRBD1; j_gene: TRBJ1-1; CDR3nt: TGTGCCAGCGTTGGGACAGGGCCTGAAGCTTTCTTT; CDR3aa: CASVGTGPEAFF
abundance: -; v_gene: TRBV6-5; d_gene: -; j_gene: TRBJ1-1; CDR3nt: TGTGCCAGCAGTTCACGACAGACAAGATTGAACACTGAAGCTTTCTTT; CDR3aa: CASSSRQTRLNTEAFF
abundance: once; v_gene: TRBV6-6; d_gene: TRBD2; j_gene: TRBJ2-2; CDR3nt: TGTGCCAGCTGCAACCCTGCGGGAGGAGGTTTCGGGGAGCTGTTTTTT; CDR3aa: CASCNPAGGGFGELFF
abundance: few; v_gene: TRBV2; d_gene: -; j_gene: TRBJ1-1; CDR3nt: TGTGCCAGCAGTGGGCGGCAGAACACTGAAGCTTTCTTT; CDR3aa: CASSGRQNTEAFF
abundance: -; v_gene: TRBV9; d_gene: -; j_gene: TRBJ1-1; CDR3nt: TGTGCCAGCAGCGTAAGCGGGCCTGAAGCTTTCTTT; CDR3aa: CASSVSGPEAFF
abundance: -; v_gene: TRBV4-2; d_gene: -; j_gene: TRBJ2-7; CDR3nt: TGTGCCAGCAGCCAAGATGGGCAGGACTACGAGCAGTACTTC; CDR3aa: CASSQDGQDYEQYF
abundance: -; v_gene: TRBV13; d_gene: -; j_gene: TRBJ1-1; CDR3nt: TGTGCCAGCAGCCTTAGGCCGGGACTCGAGAACACTGAAGCTTTCTTT; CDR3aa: CASSLRPGLENTEAFF
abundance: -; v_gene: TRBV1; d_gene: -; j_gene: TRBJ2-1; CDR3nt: TGCACCAGCCCGACAGGGGACGGTGAGCAGTTCTTC; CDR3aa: CTSPTGDGEQFF
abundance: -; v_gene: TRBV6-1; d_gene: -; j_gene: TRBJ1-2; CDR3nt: TGTGCCAGCAGTGAATGGCAGAACTATGGCTACACCTTC; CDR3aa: CASSEWQNYGYTF
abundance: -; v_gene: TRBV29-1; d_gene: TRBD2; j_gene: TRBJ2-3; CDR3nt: TGCAGCGTTGTTGGGGGGGGGAACACAGATACGCAGTATTTT; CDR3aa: CSVVGGGNTDTQYF
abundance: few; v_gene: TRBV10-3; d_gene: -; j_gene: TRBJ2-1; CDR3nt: TGTGCCATCAGTGAACGGGGGGGGACAGGGACCTACAATGAGCAGTTCTTC; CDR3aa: CAISERGGTGTYNEQFF
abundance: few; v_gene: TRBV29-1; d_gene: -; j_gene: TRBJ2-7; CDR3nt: TGCAGCGTTGAACTTGCCGTGGGGGGGCACAGTCAGCAGTACTTC; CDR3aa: CSVELAVGGHSQQYF
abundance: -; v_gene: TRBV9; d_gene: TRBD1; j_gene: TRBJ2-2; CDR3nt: TGTGCCAGCGGACTCACAGGGGCACCGAACACCGGGGAGCTGTTTTTT; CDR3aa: CASGLTGAPNTGELFF
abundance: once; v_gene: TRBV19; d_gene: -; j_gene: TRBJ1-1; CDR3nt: TGTGCCAGTAGTATCAGCGCGGAATTGAACACTGAAGCTTTCTTT; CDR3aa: CASSISAELNTEAFF
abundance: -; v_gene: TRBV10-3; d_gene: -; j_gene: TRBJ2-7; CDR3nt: TGTGCCATCAGTGGCAAGGGGTCCTACGAGCAGTACTTC; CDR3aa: CAISGKGSYEQYF
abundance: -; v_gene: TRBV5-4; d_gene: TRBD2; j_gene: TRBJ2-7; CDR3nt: TGTGCCAGCAGCCGGACTAGCGGGAGGAACTACGAGCAGTACTTC; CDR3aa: CASSRTSGRNYEQYF
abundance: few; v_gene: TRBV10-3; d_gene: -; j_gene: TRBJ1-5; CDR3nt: TGTGCCATCAGTGAGTCGAGGAGGGGAAGTCAGCCCCAGCATTTT; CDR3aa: CAISESRRGSQPQHF
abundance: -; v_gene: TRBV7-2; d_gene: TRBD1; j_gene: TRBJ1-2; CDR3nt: TGTGCCAGCAGCCCCATGCCGACAGGGGGAGGCTATGGCTACACCTTC; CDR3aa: CASSPMPTGGGYGYTF
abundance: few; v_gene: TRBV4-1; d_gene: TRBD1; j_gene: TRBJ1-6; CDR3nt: TGCGCCAGCAGCGGGACAGGGGGCAATTCACCCCTCCACTTT; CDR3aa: CASSGTGGNSPLHF
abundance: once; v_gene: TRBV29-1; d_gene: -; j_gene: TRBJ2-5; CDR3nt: TGCAGCGTTGAAGTTCTCAGTAGGAACAGCCAAGAGACCCAGTACTTC; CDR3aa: CSVEVLSRNSQETQYF
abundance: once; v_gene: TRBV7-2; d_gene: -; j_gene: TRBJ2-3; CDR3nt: TGTGCCAGCAGCTCGTTTCGACTATCGGATACGCAGTATTTT; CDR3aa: CASSSFRLSDTQYF
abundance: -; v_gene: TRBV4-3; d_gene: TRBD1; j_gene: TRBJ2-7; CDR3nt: TGCGCCAGCAGCCAAGATCCGGACAGGGGTTACGAGCAGTACTTC; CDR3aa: CASSQDPDRGYEQYF
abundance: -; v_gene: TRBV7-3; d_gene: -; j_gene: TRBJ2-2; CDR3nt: TGTGCCAGCAGCCGGACAGTGAACACCGGGGAGCTGTTTTTT; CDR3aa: CASSRTVNTGELFF
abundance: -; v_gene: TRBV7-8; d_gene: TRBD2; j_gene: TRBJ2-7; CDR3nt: TGTGCCAGCAGCTTTAGCGGGGCCCCCTACGAGCAGTACTTC; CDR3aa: CASSFSGAPYEQYF
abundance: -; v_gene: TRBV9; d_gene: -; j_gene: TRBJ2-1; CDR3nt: TGTGCCAGCAGCCCGCGGACGGGTACAGGCAATGAGCAGTTCTTC; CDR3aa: CASSPRTGTGNEQFF
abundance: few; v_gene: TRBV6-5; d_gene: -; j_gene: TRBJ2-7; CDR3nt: TGTGCCAGCACCGTGCAGGAATACTACGAGCAGTACTTC; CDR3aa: CASTVQEYYEQYF
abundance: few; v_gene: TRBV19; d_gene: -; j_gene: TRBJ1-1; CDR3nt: TGTGCCAGTAGTAAAGCGTACACTGAAGCTTTCTTT; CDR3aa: CASSKAYTEAFF
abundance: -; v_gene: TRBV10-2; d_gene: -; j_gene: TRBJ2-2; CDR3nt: TGCGCCAGCAGTGTCTCGGACACCGGGGAGCTGTTTTTT; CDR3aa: CASSVSDTGELFF
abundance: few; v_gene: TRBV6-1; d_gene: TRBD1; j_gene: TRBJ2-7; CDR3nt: TGTGCCACCAGGGAGACAGGGGGCTTTAGGGGGCAGTACTTC; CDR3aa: CATRETGGFRGQYF
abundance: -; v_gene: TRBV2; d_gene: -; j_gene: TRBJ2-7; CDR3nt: TGTGCCAGCAGTGACCGGTTGTTTTACGAGCAGTACTTC; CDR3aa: CASSDRLFYEQYF
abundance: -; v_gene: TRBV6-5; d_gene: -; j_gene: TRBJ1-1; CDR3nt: TGTGCCAGCCTGGGGCAGAGCACTGAAGCTTTCTTT; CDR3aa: CASLGQSTEAFF
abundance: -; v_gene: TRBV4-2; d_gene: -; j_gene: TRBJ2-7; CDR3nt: TGTGCCAGCAGCCAAGAGTTACGGACCGGGAACTGGTACGAGCAGTACTTC; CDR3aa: CASSQELRTGNWYEQYF
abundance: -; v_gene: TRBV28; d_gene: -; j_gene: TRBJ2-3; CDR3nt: TGTGCCAGCAGTCGAAATACAGGGAACACAGATACGCAGTATTTT; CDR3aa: CASSRNTGNTDTQYF
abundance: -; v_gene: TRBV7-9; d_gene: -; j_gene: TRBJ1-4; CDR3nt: TGTGCCAGCAGCTCGGACCGGACAAGAACTAATGAAAAACTGTTTTTT; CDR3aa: CASSSDRTRTNEKLFF
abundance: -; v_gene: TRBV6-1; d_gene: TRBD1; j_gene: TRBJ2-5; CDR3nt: TGTGCCAGCAGCCCCGAGACAGGGGGCCAAGAGACCCAGTACTTC; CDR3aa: CASSPETGGQETQYF
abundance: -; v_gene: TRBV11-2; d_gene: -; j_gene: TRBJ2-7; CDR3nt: TGTGCCAGCAGCCCTACCCCCGGGGATTCCTACGAGCAGTACTTC; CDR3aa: CASSPTPGDSYEQYF
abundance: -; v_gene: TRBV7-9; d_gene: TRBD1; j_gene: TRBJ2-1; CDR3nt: TGTGCCAGCAGCTGGCAGGGGGCGGGGTACAATGAGCAGTTCTTC; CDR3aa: CASSWQGAGYNEQFF
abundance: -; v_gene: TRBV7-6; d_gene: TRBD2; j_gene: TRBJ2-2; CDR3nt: TGTGCCAGCAGCTACCGACTAGCGGCGAACACCGGGGAGCTGTTTTTT; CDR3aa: CASSYRLAANTGELFF
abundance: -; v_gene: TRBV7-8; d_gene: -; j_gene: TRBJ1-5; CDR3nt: TGTGCCAGCAGCGGACGGGAGGATCAGCCCCAGCATTTT; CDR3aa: CASSGREDQPQHF